This TCR beta chain comes out of a study of cytomegalovirus exposure and HLA in healthy donors. Use of 60 Vbeta and 13 Jbeta primers characterized the PCR. Repertoires were generated with immunoSEQ multiplex PCR, while TCRdb's copy carries only in-frame clones and drops some. The sample records fewer than 200,000 clones, roughly 73% being singletons. A note on this clone: What it binds is not known.

Trimming at V came to 4 bases and at J to 9 bases, leaving 10 bases not matched to a gene. Germline assignment: CDR1 MGHRA and CDR2 YSYEKL. The CDR3 has 15 residues. Study-level points and caveats: Owing to their indistinguishability, certain V segments, notably TRBV6-2 and TRBV6-3, were excluded. Later analysis demonstrated an association between a missense DCLRE1C variant and TCR beta V- and J-gene trimming. Fewer N-insertions than the roughly 700-donor mean were reportedly shown by an Asian-associated ancestry cluster in a later analysis.

Source material: PBMCs. The chain uses TRBV4-1 and TRBJ2-1; 9 bases agree with TRBD1. This clonotype was obtained from a woman in her thirties in good health and CMV-seronegative. The DNA for the CDR3 is TGCGCCAGCAGCCCAGTTAAACAGGGGGCGGTTGAGCAGTTCTTC. This gives the protein CASSPVKQGAVEQFF.